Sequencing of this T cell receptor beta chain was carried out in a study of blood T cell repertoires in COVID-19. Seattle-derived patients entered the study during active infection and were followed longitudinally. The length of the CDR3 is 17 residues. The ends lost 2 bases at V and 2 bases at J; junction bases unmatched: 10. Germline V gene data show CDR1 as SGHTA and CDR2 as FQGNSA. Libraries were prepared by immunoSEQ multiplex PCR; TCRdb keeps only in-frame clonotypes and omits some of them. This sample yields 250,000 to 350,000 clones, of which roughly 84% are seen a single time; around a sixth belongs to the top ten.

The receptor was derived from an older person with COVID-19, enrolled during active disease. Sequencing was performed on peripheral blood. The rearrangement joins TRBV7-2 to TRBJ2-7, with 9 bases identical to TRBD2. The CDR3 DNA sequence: TGTGCCAGCAGCTTACCCAGCGGGAGGAAAGGGACCTACGAGCAGTACTTC. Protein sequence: CASSLPSGRKGTYEQYF.